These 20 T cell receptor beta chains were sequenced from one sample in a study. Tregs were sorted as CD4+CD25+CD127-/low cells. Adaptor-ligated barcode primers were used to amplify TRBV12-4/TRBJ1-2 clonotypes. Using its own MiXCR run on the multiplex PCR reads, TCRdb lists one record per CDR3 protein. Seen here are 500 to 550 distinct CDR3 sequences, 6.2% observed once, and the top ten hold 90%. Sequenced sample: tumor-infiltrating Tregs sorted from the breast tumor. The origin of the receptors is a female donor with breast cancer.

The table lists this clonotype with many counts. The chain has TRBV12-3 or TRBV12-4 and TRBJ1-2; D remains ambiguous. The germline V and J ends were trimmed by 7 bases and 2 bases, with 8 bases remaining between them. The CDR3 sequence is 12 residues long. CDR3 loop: CASIMVNYGYTF. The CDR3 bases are TGTGCCAGCATTATGGTGAACTATGGCTACACCTTC.

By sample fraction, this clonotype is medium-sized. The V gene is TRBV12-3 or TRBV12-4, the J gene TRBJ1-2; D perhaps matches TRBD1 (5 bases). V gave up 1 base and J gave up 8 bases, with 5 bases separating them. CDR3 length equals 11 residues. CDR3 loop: CASSLGDGYTF. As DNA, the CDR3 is TGTGCCAGCAGTTTAGGGGACGGCTACACCTTC.

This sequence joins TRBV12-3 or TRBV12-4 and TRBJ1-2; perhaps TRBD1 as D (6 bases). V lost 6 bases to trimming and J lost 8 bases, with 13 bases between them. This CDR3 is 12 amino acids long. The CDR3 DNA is TGTGCCAGCAGGGTCACAGGGTACGGCTACACCTTC. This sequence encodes CASRVTGYGYTF.

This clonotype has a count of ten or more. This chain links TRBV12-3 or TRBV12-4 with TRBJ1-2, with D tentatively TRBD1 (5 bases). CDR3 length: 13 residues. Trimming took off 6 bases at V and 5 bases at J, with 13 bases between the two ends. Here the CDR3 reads CASRGRSKYGYTF. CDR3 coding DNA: TGTGCCAGCAGGGGACGTTCGAAATATGGCTACACCTTC.

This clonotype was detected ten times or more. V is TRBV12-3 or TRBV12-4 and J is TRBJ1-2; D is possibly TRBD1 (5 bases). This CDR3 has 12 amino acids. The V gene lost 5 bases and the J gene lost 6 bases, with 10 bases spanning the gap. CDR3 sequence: CASSGDAHGYTF. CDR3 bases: TGTGCCAGCAGTGGGGACGCGCATGGCTACACCTTC.

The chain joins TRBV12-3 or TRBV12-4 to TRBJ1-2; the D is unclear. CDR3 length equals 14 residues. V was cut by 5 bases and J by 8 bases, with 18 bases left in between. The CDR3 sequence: CASSIRRSLIGYTF. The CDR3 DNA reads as TGTGCCAGCAGTATCCGGCGGAGTCTGATCGGCTACACCTTC.

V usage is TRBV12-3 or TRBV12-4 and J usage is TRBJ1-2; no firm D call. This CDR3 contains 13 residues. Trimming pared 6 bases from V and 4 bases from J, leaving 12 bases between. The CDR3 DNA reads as TGTGCCAGCAGAGAACGGGCCTCCTATGGCTACACCTTC. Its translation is CASRERASYGYTF.

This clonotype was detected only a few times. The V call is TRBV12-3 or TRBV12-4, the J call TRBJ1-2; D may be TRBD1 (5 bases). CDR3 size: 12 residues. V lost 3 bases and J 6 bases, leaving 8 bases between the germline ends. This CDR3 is CASSLRGNGYTF. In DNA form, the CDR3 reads TGTGCCAGCAGTTTGAGGGGTAATGGCTACACCTTC.

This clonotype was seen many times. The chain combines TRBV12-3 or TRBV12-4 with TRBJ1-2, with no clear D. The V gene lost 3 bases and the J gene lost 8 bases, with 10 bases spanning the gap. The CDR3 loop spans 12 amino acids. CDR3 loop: CASSFPGAGYTF. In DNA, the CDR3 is TGTGCCAGCAGTTTTCCGGGAGCGGGCTACACCTTC.

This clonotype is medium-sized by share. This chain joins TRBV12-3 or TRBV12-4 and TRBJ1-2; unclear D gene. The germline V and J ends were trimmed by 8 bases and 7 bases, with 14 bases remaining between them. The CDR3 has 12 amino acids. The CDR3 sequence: CASGLGVRGYTF. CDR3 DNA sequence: TGTGCCAGCGGGCTCGGGGTACGTGGCTACACCTTC.

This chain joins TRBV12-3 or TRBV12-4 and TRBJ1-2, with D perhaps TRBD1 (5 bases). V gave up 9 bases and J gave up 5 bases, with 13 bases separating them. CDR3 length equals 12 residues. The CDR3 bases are TGTGCCAGGCGGGGCGAGTCGTATGGCTACACCTTC. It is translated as CARRGESYGYTF.

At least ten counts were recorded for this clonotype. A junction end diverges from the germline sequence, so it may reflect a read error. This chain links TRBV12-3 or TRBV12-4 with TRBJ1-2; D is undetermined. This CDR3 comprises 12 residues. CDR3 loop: CASSAAGGGQNF. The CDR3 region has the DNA TGTGCCAGCAGTGCAGCCGGAGGTGGTCAGAACTTC.

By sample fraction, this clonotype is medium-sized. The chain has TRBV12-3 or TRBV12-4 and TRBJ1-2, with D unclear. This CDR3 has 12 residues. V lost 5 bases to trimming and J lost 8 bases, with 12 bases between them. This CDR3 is CASSPVKEGYTF. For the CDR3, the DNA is TGTGCCAGCAGTCCTGTGAAGGAGGGCTACACCTTC.

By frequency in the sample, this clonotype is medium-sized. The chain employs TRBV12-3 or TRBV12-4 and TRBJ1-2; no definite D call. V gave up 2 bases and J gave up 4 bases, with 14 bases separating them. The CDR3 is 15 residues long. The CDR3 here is CASSLRALRTYGYTF. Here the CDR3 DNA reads TGTGCCAGCAGTTTAAGGGCACTCCGTACCTATGGCTACACCTTC.

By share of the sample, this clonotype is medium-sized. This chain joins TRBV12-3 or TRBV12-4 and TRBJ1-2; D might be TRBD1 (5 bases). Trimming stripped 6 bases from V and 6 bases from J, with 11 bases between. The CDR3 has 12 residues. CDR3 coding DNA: TGTGCCAGCAGCCAGACAGAAGATGGCTACACCTTC. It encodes CASSQTEDGYTF.

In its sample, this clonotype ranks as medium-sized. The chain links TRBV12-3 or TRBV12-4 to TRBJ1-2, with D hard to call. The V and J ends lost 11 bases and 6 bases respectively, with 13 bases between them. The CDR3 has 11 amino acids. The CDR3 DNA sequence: TGTGCCGCCTCTAGGGCCAATGGCTACACCTTC. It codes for CAASRANGYTF.

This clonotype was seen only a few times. The DNA of the CDR3 is TGTGCCAGCAGCGGACGGACCTATGGCTACACCTTC. Amino acids: CASSGRTYGYTF. The V gene is TRBV12-3 or TRBV12-4, the J gene TRBJ1-2; no clear D gene. The CDR3 is 12 amino acids. V lost 6 bases, J lost 4 bases, and 9 bases lay in between.

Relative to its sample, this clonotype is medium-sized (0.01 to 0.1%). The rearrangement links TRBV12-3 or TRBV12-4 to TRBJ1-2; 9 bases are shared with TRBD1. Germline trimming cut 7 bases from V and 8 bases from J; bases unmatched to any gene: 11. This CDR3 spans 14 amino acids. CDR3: CASTRDRVTRGYTF. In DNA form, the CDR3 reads TGTGCCAGCACCCGGGACAGGGTAACGCGGGGCTACACCTTC.

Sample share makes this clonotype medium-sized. For the CDR3, the DNA is TGTGCCAGCAGTCGGTCCGGGAGAGAGGATTATGGCTACACCTTC. Protein sequence: CASSRSGREDYGYTF. The chain links TRBV12-3 or TRBV12-4 to TRBJ1-2; D not certain. CDR3 length: 15 amino acids. Trimming took off 5 bases at V and 5 bases at J, with 18 bases between the two ends.

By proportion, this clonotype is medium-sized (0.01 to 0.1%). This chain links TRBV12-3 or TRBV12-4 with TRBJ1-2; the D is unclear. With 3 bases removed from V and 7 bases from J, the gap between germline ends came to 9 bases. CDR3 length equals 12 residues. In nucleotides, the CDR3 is TGTGCCAGCAGTTTTGTGATTGCTGGCTACACCTTC. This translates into CASSFVIAGYTF.